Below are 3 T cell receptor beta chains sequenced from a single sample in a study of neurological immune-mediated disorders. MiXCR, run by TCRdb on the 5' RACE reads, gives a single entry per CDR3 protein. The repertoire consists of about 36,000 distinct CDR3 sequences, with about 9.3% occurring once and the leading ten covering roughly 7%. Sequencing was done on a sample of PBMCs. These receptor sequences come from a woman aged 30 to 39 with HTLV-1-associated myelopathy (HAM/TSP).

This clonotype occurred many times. As DNA, the CDR3 is TGCGCCAGCAGCTTGAATGACCCCCGGAGCTCCTATAATTCACCCCTCCACTTT. Translating it yields CASSLNDPRSSYNSPLHF. The chain has TRBV5-1 and TRBJ1-6; D not certain. The V gene lost 1 base and the J gene lost 0 bases, with 14 bases spanning the gap. Germline CDR1 SGHRS, CDR2 YFSETQ. The CDR3 is 18 residues long.

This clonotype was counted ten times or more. The CDR3 reads CSVEDSGLNSQYF. The CDR3 bases are TGCAGCGTTGAAGATTCCGGTCTAAACTCGCAGTATTTT. The J gene is TRBJ2-3, the V gene TRBV29-1, with no clear D. V gave up 0 bases and J gave up 10 bases, with 14 bases separating them. The CDR3 covers 13 residues. Per germline, CDR1 SQVTM and CDR2 ANQGSEA.

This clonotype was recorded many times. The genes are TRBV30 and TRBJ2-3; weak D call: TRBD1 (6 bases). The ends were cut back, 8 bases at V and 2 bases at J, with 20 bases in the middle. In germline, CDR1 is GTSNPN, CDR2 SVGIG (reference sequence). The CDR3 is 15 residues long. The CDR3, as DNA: TGTGCCGCGTCTAGGGGGACGCTCACCACAGATACGCAGTATTTT. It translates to CAASRGTLTTDTQYF. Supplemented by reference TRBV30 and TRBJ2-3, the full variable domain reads SQTIHQWPATLVQPVGSPLSLECTVEGTSNPNLYWYRQAAGRGLQLLFYSVGIGQISSEVPQNLSASRPQDRQFILSSKKLLLSDSGFYLCAASRGTLTTDTQYFGPGTRLTVL.